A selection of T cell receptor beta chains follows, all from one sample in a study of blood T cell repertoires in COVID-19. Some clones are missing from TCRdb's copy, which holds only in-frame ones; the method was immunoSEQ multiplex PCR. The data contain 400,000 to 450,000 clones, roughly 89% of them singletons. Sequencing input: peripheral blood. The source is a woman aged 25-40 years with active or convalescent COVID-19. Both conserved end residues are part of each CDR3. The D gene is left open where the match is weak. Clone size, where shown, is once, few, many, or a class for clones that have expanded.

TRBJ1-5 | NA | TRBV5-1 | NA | CASSLAGQLNQPQHF | TGCGCCAGCAGCTTGGCCGGACAGCTCAATCAGCCCCAGCATTTT
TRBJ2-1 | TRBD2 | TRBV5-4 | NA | CASSLFSGESNEQFF | TGTGCCAGCAGCTTGTTTAGCGGGGAAAGCAATGAGCAGTTCTTC
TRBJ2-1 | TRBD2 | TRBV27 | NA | CASSLSTSENEQFF | TGTGCCAGCAGTTTATCCACTAGCGAGAATGAGCAGTTCTTC
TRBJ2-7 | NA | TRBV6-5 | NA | CASTKGAYEQYF | TGTGCCAGCACCAAAGGGGCCTACGAGCAGTACTTC
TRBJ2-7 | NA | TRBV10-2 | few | CASSESLDGSYEQYF | TGCGCCAGCAGTGAGTCGCTAGATGGGTCCTACGAGCAGTACTTC
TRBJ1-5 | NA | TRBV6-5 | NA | CASSSTGRAQPQHF | TGTGCCAGCAGTTCGACAGGTCGAGCTCAGCCCCAGCATTTT
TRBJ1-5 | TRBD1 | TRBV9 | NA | CASSVGQASNQPQHF | TGTGCCAGCAGCGTGGGACAGGCGAGCAATCAGCCCCAGCATTTT
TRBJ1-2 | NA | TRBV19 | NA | CASSIVGTTAPTYGYTF | TGTGCCAGTAGTATAGTTGGGACTACTGCTCCTACCTATGGCTACACCTTC
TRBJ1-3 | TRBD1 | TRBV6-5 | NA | CASSLTGGTGNTIYF | TGTGCCAGCAGTCTAACAGGGGGCACTGGAAACACCATATATTTT
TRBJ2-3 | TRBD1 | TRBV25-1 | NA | CASSVGTGGANTQYF | TGTGCCAGCAGTGTTGGAACAGGGGGCGCGAATACGCAGTATTTT
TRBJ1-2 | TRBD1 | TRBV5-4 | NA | CASSLPTGYVYGYTF | TGTGCCAGCAGCCTTCCGACAGGGTACGTCTATGGCTACACCTTC
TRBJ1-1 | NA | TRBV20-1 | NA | CSADKNTEAFF | TGCAGTGCTGACAAGAACACTGAAGCTTTCTTT
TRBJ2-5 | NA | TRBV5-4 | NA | CASSLWLGEAQYF | TGTGCCAGCAGCTTGTGGCTAGGGGAGGCCCAGTACTTC
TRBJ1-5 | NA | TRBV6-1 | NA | CASSEAITVGNQPQHF | TGTGCCAGCAGTGAAGCCATAACGGTGGGCAATCAGCCCCAGCATTTT
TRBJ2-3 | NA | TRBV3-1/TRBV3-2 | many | CASSETGSRTDTQYF | TGTGCCAGCAGCGAGACCGGGTCACGCACAGATACGCAGTATTTT
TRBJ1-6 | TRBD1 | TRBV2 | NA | CASIEGQGTGNSPLHF | TGTGCCAGCATTGAGGGACAGGGAACGGGTAATTCACCCCTCCACTTT
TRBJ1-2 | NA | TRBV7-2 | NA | CASSPQGGSRGYTF | TGTGCCAGCAGCCCCCAAGGGGGTAGCCGGGGCTACACCTTC
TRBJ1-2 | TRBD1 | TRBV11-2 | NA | CASSLDLWQTGYGYTF | TGTGCCAGCAGCTTAGACCTCTGGCAGACAGGGTATGGCTACACCTTC
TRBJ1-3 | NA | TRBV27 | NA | CASRLSAGNTIYF | TGTGCCAGCAGACTGAGTGCTGGAAACACCATATATTTT
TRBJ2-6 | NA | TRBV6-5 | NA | CASSSGSVLTF | TGTGCCAGCAGCTCCGGGTCCGTCCTGACTTTC
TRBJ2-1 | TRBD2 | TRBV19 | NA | CASSIEPASGRNIIYNEQFF | TGTGCCAGTAGTATAGAACCGGCTAGCGGGAGGAATATTATCTACAATGAGCAGTTCTTC
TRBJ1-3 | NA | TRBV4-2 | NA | CASSQDGIGNTIYF | TGTGCCAGCAGCCAAGACGGTATCGGAAACACCATATATTTT
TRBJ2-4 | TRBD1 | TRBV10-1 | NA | CASSDRGDRGTDIQYF | TGCGCCAGCAGTGATCGAGGGGACAGGGGGACGGACATTCAGTACTTC
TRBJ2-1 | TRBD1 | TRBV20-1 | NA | CSASIETGTGEQFF | TGCAGTGCTAGTATTGAGACAGGGACGGGTGAGCAGTTCTTC
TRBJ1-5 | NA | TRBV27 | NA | CASRPGTKDSNQPQHF | TGTGCCAGCAGGCCGGGGACAAAAGATAGCAATCAGCCCCAGCATTTT
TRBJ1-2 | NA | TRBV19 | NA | CASSITGDYGYTF | TGTGCCAGTAGTATTACGGGTGACTATGGCTACACCTTC